Presented here are 4 T cell receptor beta chains from one specimen sequenced in a study of tumor-infiltrating lymphocytes in primary liver carcinoma. The source of the blood RNA was unsorted whole blood, and germline DNA was extracted as well. Synthesis of TCR beta cDNA was carried out from approximately 0.55 ug total RNA with a constant-region primer. Modified slightly, ARM-PCR produced TCR beta libraries over three nested multiplex PCR rounds. Use of TRBV1-TRBV30 forward primers with a C-beta reverse primer characterized the first two PCR rounds, which lasted 10 cycles each. One entry per CDR3 protein results from TCRdb running MiXCR on the multiplex PCR reads. The top ten clones hold 5% to 6.5% of a sample with 330,000 or so distinct CDR3 sequences, less than 70% of them seen once. The specimen was peripheral blood. The source of these receptors is a man aged 35-49 years with primary liver carcinoma and hepatitis B virus infection.

The V call is TRBV19, the J call TRBJ2-6, with 8 bases identical to TRBD1. The CDR3 extends over 17 amino acids. V was clipped by 3 bases and J by 0 bases; unmatched bases: 4. Germline V gene data show CDR1 as LNHDA and CDR2 as SQIVND (reference sequence). This CDR3 is CASSIGQGRSGANVLTF. CDR3 DNA sequence: TGTGCCAGTAGTATCGGACAGGGACGCTCTGGGGCCAACGTCCTGACTTTC.

Notes on this clonotype: Possible read error: a much larger clone is one base away. The chain has TRBV6-5 and TRBJ2-3; D is unresolved. This CDR3 is built from 11 residues. CDR1 is MNHEY and CDR2 is SVGAGI in the germline V gene. The CDR3, as DNA: TGTACCAGCAGCCACTTGGGTACGCAGTATTTT. Its protein product is CTSSHLGTQYF.

This chain connects TRBV11-1 to TRBJ2-1; 9 bases are a match to TRBD1. The CDR3 totals 14 residues. The ends lost 5 bases at V and 12 bases at J; junction bases unmatched: 11. Germline assignment: CDR1 SGHAT and CDR2 FQDESV (reference sequence). In DNA form, the CDR3 reads TGTGCCAGCAGCAGAGGACAGGGGCCTCATGGGCAGTTCTTC. Translated, it gives CASSRGQGPHGQFF.

About this clonotype: A read error may explain this, as a much larger clone is one base away. The chain recombines TRBV4-1 with TRBJ2-7; 8 positions agree with TRBD2. Germline trimming cut 0 bases from V and 2 bases from J; bases unmatched to any gene: 6. The CDR3 length is 16 residues. Looked up from germline, CDR1 is MGHRA and CDR2 is YSYEKL. This CDR3 is CASSQDSGVIAYEQYF. The CDR3 nucleotides are TGCGCCAGCAGCCAAGATAGCGGGGTGATCGCCTACGAGCAGTACTTC.